This T cell receptor (beta chain) came from a study of T cell changes during pregnancy in multiple sclerosis. This clone was seen just once. The CDR3 contains 13 residues. V shed 4 bases and J shed 6 bases, with 13 bases lying between them. Germline assignment: CDR1 PRHDT and CDR2 FYEKMQ (reference sequence). Sequencing used immunoSEQ multiplex PCR; TCRdb keeps in-frame clones, though not all of them. The sample lists roughly 40,000 clones, 92% occurring once. The receptor's source is a female donor with multiple sclerosis, enrolled in a pregnancy study. The sample consisted of CD8+ T cells from peripheral blood mononuclear cells, taken in the first trimester of pregnancy. The J gene is TRBJ2-7, the V gene TRBV13, with D possibly being TRBD2 (6 bases). CDR3 protein: CASSSEGSREQYF. The CDR3 DNA reads as TGTGCCAGCAGCTCGGAGGGTAGCCGCGAGCAGTACTTC.